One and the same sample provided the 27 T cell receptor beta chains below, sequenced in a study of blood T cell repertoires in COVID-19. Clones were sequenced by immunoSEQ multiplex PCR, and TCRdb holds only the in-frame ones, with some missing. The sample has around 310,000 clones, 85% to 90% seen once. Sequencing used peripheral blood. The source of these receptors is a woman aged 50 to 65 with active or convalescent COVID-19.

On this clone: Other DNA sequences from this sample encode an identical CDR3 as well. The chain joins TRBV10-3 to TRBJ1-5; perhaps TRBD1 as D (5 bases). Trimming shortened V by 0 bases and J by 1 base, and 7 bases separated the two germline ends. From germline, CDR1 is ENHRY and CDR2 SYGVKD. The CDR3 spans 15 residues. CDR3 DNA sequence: TGTGCCATCAGTGAGTCGGCAGGGAGCAATCAGCCCCAGCATTTT. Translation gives CAISESAGSNQPQHF.

Here the CDR3 DNA reads TGTGCCAGCAGCTTCCGTTCAGATACGCAGTATTTT. It yields the protein CASSFRSDTQYF. This chain uses TRBV5-4 with TRBJ2-3, with unresolved D. The CDR3 covers 12 residues. V was pared by 2 bases and J by 4 bases, with 5 bases between. Germline V CDR1 and CDR2: SGHNT, YYREEE (reference sequence).

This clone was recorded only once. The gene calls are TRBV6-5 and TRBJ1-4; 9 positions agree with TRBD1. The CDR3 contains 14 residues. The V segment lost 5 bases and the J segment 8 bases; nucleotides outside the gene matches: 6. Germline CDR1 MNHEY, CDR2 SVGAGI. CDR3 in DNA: TGTGCCAGCAGTAACGGACAGGGGAAAGAAAAACTGTTTTTT. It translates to CASSNGQGKEKLFF.

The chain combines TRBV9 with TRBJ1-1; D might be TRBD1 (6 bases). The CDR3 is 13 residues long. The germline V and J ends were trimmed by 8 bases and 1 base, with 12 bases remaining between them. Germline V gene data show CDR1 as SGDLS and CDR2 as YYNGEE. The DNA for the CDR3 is TGTGCCAGTGGGGGCATTGGGAACACTGAAGCTTTCTTT. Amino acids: CASGGIGNTEAFF. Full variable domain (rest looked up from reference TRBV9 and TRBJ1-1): DSGVTQTPKHLITATGQRVTLRCSPRSGDLSVYWYQQSLDQGLQFLIQYYNGEERAKGNILERFSAQQFPDLHSELNLSSLELGDSALYFCASGGIGNTEAFFGQGTRLTVV.

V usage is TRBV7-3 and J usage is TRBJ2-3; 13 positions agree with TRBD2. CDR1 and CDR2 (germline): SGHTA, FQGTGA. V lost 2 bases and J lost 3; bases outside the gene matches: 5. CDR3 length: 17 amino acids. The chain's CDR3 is CASSLGGGLAGTDTQYF. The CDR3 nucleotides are TGTGCCAGCAGCTTAGGAGGGGGACTAGCGGGGACAGATACGCAGTATTTT. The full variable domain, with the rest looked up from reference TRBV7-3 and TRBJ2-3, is GAGVSQTPSNKVTEKGKYVELRCDPISGHTALYWYRQSLGQGPEFLIYFQGTGAADDSGLPNDRFFAVRPEGSVSTLKIQRTERGDSAVYLCASSLGGGLAGTDTQYFGPGTRLTVL.

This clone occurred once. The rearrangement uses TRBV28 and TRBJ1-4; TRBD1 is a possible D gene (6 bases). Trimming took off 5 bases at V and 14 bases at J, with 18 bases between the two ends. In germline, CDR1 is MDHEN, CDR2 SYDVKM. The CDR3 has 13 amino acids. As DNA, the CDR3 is TGTGCCAGCAGTCCCGGACAGAACAAACCCCTGTTTTTT. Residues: CASSPGQNKPLFF.

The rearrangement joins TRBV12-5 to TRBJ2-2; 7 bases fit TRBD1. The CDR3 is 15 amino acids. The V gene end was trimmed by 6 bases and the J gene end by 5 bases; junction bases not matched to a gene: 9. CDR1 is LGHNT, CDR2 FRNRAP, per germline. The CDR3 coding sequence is TGTGCTAGTGGACGGCAGGGGGTGGGTACCGGGGAGCTGTTTTTT. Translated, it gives CASGRQGVGTGELFF.

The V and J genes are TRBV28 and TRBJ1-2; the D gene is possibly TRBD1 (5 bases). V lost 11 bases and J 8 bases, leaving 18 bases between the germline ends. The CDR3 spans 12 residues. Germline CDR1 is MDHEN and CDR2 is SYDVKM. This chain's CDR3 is CALRAGSSGYTF. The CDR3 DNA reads TGTGCCCTCAGGGCAGGGTCGTCCGGCTACACCTTC.

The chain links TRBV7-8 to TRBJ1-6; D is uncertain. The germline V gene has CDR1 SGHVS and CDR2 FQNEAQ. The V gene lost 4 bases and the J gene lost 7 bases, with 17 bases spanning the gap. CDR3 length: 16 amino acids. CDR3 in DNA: TGTGCCAGCAGCTCTAGGAGCTCTCCCGGGAATTCACCCCTCCACTTT. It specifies CASSSRSSPGNSPLHF.

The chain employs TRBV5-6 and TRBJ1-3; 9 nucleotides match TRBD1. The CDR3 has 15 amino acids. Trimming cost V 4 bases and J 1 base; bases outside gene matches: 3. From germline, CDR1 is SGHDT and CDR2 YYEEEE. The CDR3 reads CASSRDRGSGNTIYF. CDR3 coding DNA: TGTGCCAGCAGCCGAGACAGGGGGTCTGGAAACACCATATATTTT.

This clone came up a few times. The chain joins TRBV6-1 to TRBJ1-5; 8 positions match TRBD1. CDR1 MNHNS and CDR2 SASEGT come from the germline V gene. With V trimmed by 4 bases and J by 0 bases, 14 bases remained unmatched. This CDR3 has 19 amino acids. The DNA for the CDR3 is TGTGCCAGCAGTGCCGCAGGGGGCGCTGGGTTGGGTAGCAATCAGCCCCAGCATTTT. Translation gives CASSAAGGAGLGSNQPQHF.

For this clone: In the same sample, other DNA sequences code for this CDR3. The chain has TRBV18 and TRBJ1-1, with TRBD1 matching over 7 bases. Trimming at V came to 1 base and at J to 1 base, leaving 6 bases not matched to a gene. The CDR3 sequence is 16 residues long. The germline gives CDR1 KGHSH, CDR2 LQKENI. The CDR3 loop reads CASSPRRQGGNTEAFF. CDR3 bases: TGTGCCAGCTCACCACGGCGACAGGGTGGGAACACTGAAGCTTTCTTT.

CDR3 loop: CASSQTGDHGYTF. The CDR3 DNA reads as TGTGCCAGCAGCCAGACAGGCGATCATGGCTACACCTTC. The J gene is TRBJ1-2, the V gene TRBV27; weak D call: TRBD1 (6 bases). Per germline, CDR1 MNHEY and CDR2 SMNVEV (reference sequence). Trimming took 6 bases from V and 6 from J, leaving 14 bases between them. This CDR3 spans 13 amino acids.

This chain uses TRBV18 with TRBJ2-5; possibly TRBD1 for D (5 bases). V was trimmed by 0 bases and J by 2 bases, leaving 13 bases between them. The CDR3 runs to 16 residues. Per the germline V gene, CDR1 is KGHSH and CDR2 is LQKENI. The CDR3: CASSPPNEQGQETQYF. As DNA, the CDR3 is TGTGCCAGCTCACCACCTAATGAGCAGGGTCAAGAGACCCAGTACTTC.

In DNA form, the CDR3 reads TGTGCCAGCAGCTTAGATGACTACGGGGAAGGGGAGCAGTACTTC. Translating gives CASSLDDYGEGEQYF. The chain links TRBV11-2 to TRBJ2-7, with TRBD2 as a possible D gene (5 bases). The germline V and J ends were trimmed by 0 bases and 7 bases, with 16 bases remaining between them. The CDR3 is made up of 15 amino acids. Germline values: CDR1 SGHAT, CDR2 FQNNGV.

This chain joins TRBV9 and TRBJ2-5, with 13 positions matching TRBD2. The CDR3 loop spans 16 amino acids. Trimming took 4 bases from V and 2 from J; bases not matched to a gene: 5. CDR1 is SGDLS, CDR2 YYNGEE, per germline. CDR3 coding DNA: TGTGCCAGCAGCCCGGGGACTAGCGGGGTTCAAGAGACCCAGTACTTC. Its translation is CASSPGTSGVQETQYF.

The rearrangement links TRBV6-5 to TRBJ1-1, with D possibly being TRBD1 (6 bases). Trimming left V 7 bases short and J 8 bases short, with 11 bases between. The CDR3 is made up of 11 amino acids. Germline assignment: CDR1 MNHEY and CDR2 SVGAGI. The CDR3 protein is CASTRQGEAFF. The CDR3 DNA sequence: TGTGCCAGCACTCGTCAGGGGGAAGCTTTCTTT.

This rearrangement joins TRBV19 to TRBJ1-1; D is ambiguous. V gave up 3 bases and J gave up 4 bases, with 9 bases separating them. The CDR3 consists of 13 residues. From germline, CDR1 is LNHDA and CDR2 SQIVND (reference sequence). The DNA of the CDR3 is TGTGCCAGTAGTATTGCCGAGGGCACTGAAGCTTTCTTT. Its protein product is CASSIAEGTEAFF.

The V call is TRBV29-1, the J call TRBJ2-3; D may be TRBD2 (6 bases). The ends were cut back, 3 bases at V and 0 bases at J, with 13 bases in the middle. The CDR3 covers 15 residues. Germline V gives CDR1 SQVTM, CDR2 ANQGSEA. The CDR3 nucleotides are TGCAGCGTTGAGGTCGCGGGATTAAGCACAGATACGCAGTATTTT. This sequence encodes CSVEVAGLSTDTQYF.

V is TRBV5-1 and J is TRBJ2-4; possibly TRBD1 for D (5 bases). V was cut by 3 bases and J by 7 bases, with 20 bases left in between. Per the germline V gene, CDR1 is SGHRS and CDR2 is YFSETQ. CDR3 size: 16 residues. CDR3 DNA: TGCGCCAGCAGCTCCTACCGCGGTTGGGGCGTGAACATTCAGTACTTC. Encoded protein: CASSSYRGWGVNIQYF. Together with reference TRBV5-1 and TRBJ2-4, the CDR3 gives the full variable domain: KAGVTQTPRYLIKTRGQQVTLSCSPISGHRSVSWYQQTPGQGLQFLFEYFSETQRNKGNFPGRFSGRQFSNSRSEMNVSTLELGDSALYLCASSSYRGWGVNIQYFGAGTRLSVL.

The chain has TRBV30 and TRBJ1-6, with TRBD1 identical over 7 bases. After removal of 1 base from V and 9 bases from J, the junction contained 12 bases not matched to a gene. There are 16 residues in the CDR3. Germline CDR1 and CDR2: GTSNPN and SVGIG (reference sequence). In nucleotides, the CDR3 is TGTGCCTGGAGTGCCGGGGCAGGGGGATTAGGTTCACCCCTCCACTTT. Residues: CAWSAGAGGLGSPLHF.

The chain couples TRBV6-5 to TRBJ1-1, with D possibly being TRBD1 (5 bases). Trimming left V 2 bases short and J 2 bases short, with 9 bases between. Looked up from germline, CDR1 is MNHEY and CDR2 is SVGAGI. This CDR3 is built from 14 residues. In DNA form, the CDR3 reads TGTGCCAGCAGTTACACATGGGGCAACACTGAAGCTTTCTTT. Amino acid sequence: CASSYTWGNTEAFF.

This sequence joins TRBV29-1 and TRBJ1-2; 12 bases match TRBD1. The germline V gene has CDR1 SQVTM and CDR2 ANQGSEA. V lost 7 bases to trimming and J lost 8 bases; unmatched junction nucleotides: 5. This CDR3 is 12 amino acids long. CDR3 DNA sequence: TGCAGCGACGGGACAGGGGGCAGGGGCTACACCTTC. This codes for CSDGTGGRGYTF.

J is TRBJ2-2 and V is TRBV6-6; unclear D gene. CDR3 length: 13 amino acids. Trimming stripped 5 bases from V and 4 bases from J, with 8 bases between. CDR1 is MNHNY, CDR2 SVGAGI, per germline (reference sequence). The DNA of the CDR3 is TGTGCCAGCAGTCCCAAGAGCACCGGGGAGCTGTTTTTT. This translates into CASSPKSTGELFF.

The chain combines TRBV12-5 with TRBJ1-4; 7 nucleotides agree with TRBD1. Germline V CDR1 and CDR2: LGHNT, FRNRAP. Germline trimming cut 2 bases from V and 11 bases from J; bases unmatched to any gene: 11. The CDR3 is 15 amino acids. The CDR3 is CASGLSGTDFGKLFF. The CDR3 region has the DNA TGTGCTAGTGGTTTGTCCGGGACAGATTTTGGGAAACTGTTTTTT.

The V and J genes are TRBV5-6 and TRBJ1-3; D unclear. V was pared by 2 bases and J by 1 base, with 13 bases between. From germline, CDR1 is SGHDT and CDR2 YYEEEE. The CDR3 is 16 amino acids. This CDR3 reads CASSFTIRGSGNTIYF. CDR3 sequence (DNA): TGTGCCAGCAGCTTTACTATACGGGGATCTGGAAACACCATATATTTT.

The CDR3 DNA reads TGTGCCAGCAGGCTAGCGGGGGGGAACGAGCAGTACTTC. Amino acid sequence: CASRLAGGNEQYF. The chain uses TRBV2 and TRBJ2-7, with 12 bases aligning to TRBD2. V was pared by 6 bases and J by 5 bases, with 2 bases of the junction left unmatched. CDR1 and CDR2 (germline): SNHLY, FYNNEI. This CDR3 comprises 13 residues.